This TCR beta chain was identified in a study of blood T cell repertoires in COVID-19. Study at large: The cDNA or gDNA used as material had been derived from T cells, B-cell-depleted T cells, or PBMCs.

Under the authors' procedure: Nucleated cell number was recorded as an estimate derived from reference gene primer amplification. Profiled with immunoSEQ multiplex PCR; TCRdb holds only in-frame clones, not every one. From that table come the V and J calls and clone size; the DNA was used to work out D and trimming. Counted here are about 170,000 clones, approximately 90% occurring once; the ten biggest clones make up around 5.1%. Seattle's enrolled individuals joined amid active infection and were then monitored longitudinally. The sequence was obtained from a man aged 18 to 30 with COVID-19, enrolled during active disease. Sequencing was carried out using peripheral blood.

This chain's CDR3 is CASSQETVNSNQPQHF. The CDR3 DNA reads TGTGCCAGCAGCCAAGAGACAGTGAATAGCAATCAGCCCCAGCATTTT. V usage is TRBV4-2 and J usage is TRBJ1-5, with a possible D match to TRBD1 (5 bases). Germline assignment: CDR1 LGHNA and CDR2 YNFKEQ. The CDR3 has 16 amino acids. The V and J ends lost 0 bases and 0 bases respectively, with 9 bases between them.